What follows describes a single T cell receptor beta chain. This record comes from a study of blood T cell repertoires in COVID-19. With 0 bases removed from V and 6 bases from J, the gap between germline ends came to 7 bases. Germline-derived CDR1 and CDR2 are SGHTS and YDEGEE. CDR3 length: 12 amino acids. Per the study methods: Using reference gene primer amplification, nucleated cell counts were estimated. TCRdb keeps only in-frame clones here, not all; method: immunoSEQ multiplex PCR. The DNA was the basis for D and trimming; V, J and clone size are from that table. Among roughly 340,000 clones listed, approximately 91% were seen once.

Sequenced sample: peripheral blood. The receptor's source is a woman aged 70-85 years with COVID-19, enrolled during active disease. This chain joins TRBV5-8 and TRBJ2-7, with a possible D match to TRBD2 (6 bases). The CDR3 reads CASSLGLVEQYF. The CDR3, as DNA: TGTGCCAGCAGCTTGGGACTAGTCGAGCAGTACTTC.